One and the same sample provided the 27 T cell receptor beta chains below, sequenced in a study of shared clonotypes between healthy human individuals. Some clones are missing from TCRdb's copy, which holds only in-frame ones; the method was immunoSEQ multiplex PCR. The table has around 510,000 clones, 90% to 96% seen once. Sample: naive CD4+ T cells sorted from blood. Subset of the sample: CD45RA+ positively selected. The source is a woman between 25 and 40 years old in good health.

The chain uses TRBV19 and TRBJ2-5; weak D call: TRBD1 (6 bases). The CDR3 is 13 residues long. Per germline, CDR1 LNHDA and CDR2 SQIVND (reference sequence). The V gene lost 8 bases and the J gene lost 0 bases, with 10 bases spanning the gap. CDR3 nucleotides: TGTGCCAGTGGACAGATGTACCAAGAGACCCAGTACTTC. This encodes CASGQMYQETQYF.

This chain joins TRBV19 and TRBJ2-4, with D possibly being TRBD1 (5 bases). The ends were cut back, 10 bases at V and 7 bases at J, with 14 bases in the middle. The length of the CDR3 is 12 residues. Germline V gene data show CDR1 as LNHDA and CDR2 as SQIVND (reference sequence). CDR3 bases: TGTGCCACATCCAGGGTGGGGAACATTCAGTACTTC. This gives the protein CATSRVGNIQYF.

This chain joins TRBV2 and TRBJ1-3, with a tentative D call TRBD1 (5 bases). CDR1 SNHLY and CDR2 FYNNEI come from the germline V gene. This CDR3 has 15 residues. Trimming removed 5 bases at V and 4 bases at J, with 15 bases between. CDR3 sequence: CASSLGPPRGNTIYF. In DNA form, the CDR3 reads TGTGCCAGCAGTCTGGGACCACCGCGCGGAAACACCATATATTTT. The full variable domain, completed using reference TRBV2 and TRBJ1-3, is EPEVTQTPSHQVTQMGQEVILRCVPISNHLYFYWYRQILGQKVEFLVSFYNNEISEKSEIFDDQFSVERPDGSNFTLKIRSTKLEDSAMYFCASSLGPPRGNTIYFGEGSWLTVV.

The V call is TRBV2, the J call TRBJ2-1; D uncertain. Trimming removed 5 bases at V and 4 bases at J, with 12 bases between. The germline gives CDR1 SNHLY, CDR2 FYNNEI. The CDR3 loop spans 14 amino acids. In nucleotides, the CDR3 is TGTGCCAGCAGTCTTCGGACGCCTTACAATGAGCAGTTCTTC. Amino acids: CASSLRTPYNEQFF.

The chain links TRBV13 to TRBJ2-2; 9 bases fit TRBD2. V lost 1 base, J lost 2 bases, and 11 bases stayed unmatched. Germline V gene sequence: CDR1 PRHDT, CDR2 FYEKMQ (reference sequence). This CDR3 has 19 amino acids. The DNA for the CDR3 is TGTGCCAGCAGCTTAGTGACCCTGGGACTAGCCGATAACACCGGGGAGCTGTTTTTT. Translated: CASSLVTLGLADNTGELFF. Drawing the rest from reference TRBV13 and TRBJ2-2, the complete variable domain is AAGVIQSPRHLIKEKRETATLKCYPIPRHDTVYWYQQGPGQDPQFLISFYEKMQSDKGSIPDRFSAQQFSDYHSELNMSSLELGDSALYFCASSLVTLGLADNTGELFFGEGSRLTVL.

The sample holds one count of this clone. The chain has TRBV29-1 and TRBJ2-7, with D tentatively TRBD2 (6 bases). CDR3 length equals 15 residues. Germline loops: CDR1 SQVTM, CDR2 ANQGSEA. Trimming removed 4 bases at V and 1 base at J, with 17 bases between. The chain's CDR3 is CSVVRIGGRSYEQYF. CDR3 sequence (DNA): TGCAGCGTTGTAAGAATTGGAGGGAGGTCCTACGAGCAGTACTTC.

The V call is TRBV9, the J call TRBJ1-1, with D possibly TRBD1 on 5 matching bases. This CDR3 comprises 15 residues. Deletions cut 3 bases from V and 2 bases from J, with 14 bases between. Germline V gene sequence: CDR1 SGDLS, CDR2 YYNGEE. In DNA, the CDR3 is TGTGCCAGCAGCGACCGGTGGGGGATCAACACTGAAGCTTTCTTT. Translating gives CASSDRWGINTEAFF.

This clone was detected only once. This sequence joins TRBV19 and TRBJ2-7; 10 positions match TRBD2. The germline CDR1 and CDR2 sequences are LNHDA and SQIVND (reference sequence). The CDR3 consists of 14 residues. V lost 5 bases and J lost 3; bases outside the gene matches: 4. The CDR3, as DNA: TGTGCCAGTAGTGTCACTAGCGGGGTCTACGAGCAGTACTTC. It yields the protein CASSVTSGVYEQYF.

With regard to this clone: In the same sample, other DNA sequences code for this CDR3. This sequence joins TRBV7-7 and TRBJ2-5, with 15 bases lining up with TRBD2. This CDR3 spans 16 amino acids. Germline values: CDR1 SSHAT, CDR2 FNYEAQ (reference sequence). J lost 4 bases, V lost 6 bases, and 6 bases had no gene match. Here the CDR3 reads CASSSGLAGGRETQYF. CDR3 bases: TGTGCCAGCAGTTCCGGACTAGCGGGAGGGCGAGAGACCCAGTACTTC.

V and J are TRBV19 and TRBJ2-7; TRBD1 might be the D (5 bases). The germline gives CDR1 LNHDA, CDR2 SQIVND (reference sequence). Trimming took 2 bases from V and 2 from J, leaving 16 bases between them. The CDR3 consists of 16 residues. The CDR3 coding sequence is TGTGCCAGTAGTATATCTAGGGGTAAGTCGACCTACGAGCAGTACTTC. Protein sequence: CASSISRGKSTYEQYF.

In this sample, this clone turned up a few times. The chain carries TRBV6-1 and TRBJ1-5; D is undetermined. V shed 2 bases and J shed 7 bases, with 18 bases lying between them. In germline, CDR1 is MNHNS, CDR2 SASEGT. This CDR3 spans 16 amino acids. The CDR3 nucleotides read TGTGCCAGCAGTGAAAGTCTAGGAGGGTCTCAACAGCCCCAGCATTTT. Protein product: CASSESLGGSQQPQHF.

The chain carries TRBV11-2 and TRBJ2-7, with 12 bases lining up with TRBD2. In germline, CDR1 is SGHAT, CDR2 FQNNGV. J lost 6 bases, V lost 5 bases, and 11 bases had no gene match. The CDR3 is 16 residues long. CDR3 DNA sequence: TGTGCCAGCAGCCCCCGGCTAGCGGGAGGGCCGTCCGAGCAGTACTTC. Residues: CASSPRLAGGPSEQYF.

The V gene is TRBV7-9, the J gene TRBJ2-1; D not certain. V was trimmed by 1 base and J by 8 bases, leaving 6 bases between them. The CDR3 has 12 residues. Germline V gene sequence: CDR1 SEHNR, CDR2 FQNEAQ (reference sequence). The CDR3 is CASSLEGDEQFF. The CDR3 DNA reads TGTGCCAGCAGCTTAGAAGGCGATGAGCAGTTCTTC.

This clone has only a few counts. The rearrangement links TRBV10-2 to TRBJ1-2; no firm D call. V gave up 1 base and J gave up 10 bases, with 7 bases separating them. The CDR3 extends over 11 amino acids. Germline loops: CDR1 WSHSY, CDR2 SAAADI. CDR3 protein: CASSEWPSYTF. In DNA form, the CDR3 reads TGCGCCAGCAGTGAGTGGCCGTCCTACACCTTC.

V is TRBV6-5 and J is TRBJ1-1; 9 positions match TRBD1. The CDR3 is made up of 15 amino acids. Germline V gene sequence: CDR1 MNHEY, CDR2 SVGAGI. The V gene end was trimmed by 6 bases and the J gene end by 4 bases; junction bases not matched to a gene: 9. In DNA form, the CDR3 reads TGTGCCAGCAGAACCGGGACAGGGTCGCGCACTGAAGCTTTCTTT. This gives the protein CASRTGTGSRTEAFF.

Details on this clone: The DNA is left out, because the CDR3 cannot be placed on it with certainty; the CDR3 is given as TCRdb lists it. Other DNA sequences in the sample encode the same CDR3. The chain has TRBV28 and TRBJ1-2. Germline-derived CDR1 and CDR2 are MDHEN and SYDVKM. The CDR3 is made up of 14 amino acids, end residues included. This CDR3 reads CASSLGTGIYGYTF.

The gene calls are TRBV11-1 and TRBJ2-1, with D possibly matching TRBD2 (6 bases). The germline V and J ends were trimmed by 5 bases and 0 bases, with 14 bases remaining between them. This CDR3 contains 16 residues. CDR1 is SGHAT, CDR2 FQDESV, per germline (reference sequence). The CDR3 here is CASSPKAGASYNEQFF. The CDR3 nucleotides read TGTGCCAGCAGCCCCAAAGCGGGTGCCTCCTACAATGAGCAGTTCTTC.

The chain has TRBV5-4 and TRBJ2-1, with TRBD2 identical over 9 bases. The germline V gene has CDR1 SGHNT and CDR2 YYREEE (reference sequence). The CDR3 contains 17 residues. V dropped 2 bases and J dropped 5; count of bases not matched to a gene: 11. The CDR3 is CASSFRASGKRHNEQFF. DNA of the CDR3: TGTGCCAGCAGCTTCCGGGCTAGCGGGAAAAGGCACAATGAGCAGTTCTTC.

The chain links TRBV28 to TRBJ2-6, with D possibly being TRBD1 (6 bases). CDR1 and CDR2 from the germline V gene are MDHEN and SYDVKM. The CDR3 extends over 18 amino acids. V was cut by 5 bases and J by 0 bases, with 17 bases left in between. For the CDR3, the DNA is TGTGCCAGCAGTCCAAGACGACAGGCCTTCTCTGGGGCCAACGTCCTGACTTTC. It is translated as CASSPRRQAFSGANVLTF.

V gene TRBV28 combines with J gene TRBJ1-2; unclear D gene. Germline V lookup: CDR1 MDHEN, CDR2 SYDVKM. The CDR3 has 14 amino acids. V lost 5 bases, J lost 1 base, and 11 bases lay in between. This chain's CDR3 is CASSPGWNNYGYTF. DNA for the CDR3: TGTGCCAGCAGTCCCGGTTGGAATAACTATGGCTACACCTTC.

V and J are TRBV7-2 and TRBJ2-1; 8 bases map to TRBD2. The J segment lost 3 bases and the V segment lost 5 bases, leaving 9 bases of the junction unmatched. Germline CDR1 is SGHTA and CDR2 is FQGNSA. The CDR3 covers 16 residues. The CDR3 DNA follows: TGTGCCAGCAGCCAATTTCCGGGAGGGAACTACAATGAGCAGTTCTTC. The encoded protein is CASSQFPGGNYNEQFF.

The rearrangement joins TRBV11-2 to TRBJ2-1; 9 bases are a match to TRBD2. The CDR3 sequence is 15 residues long. With V trimmed by 3 bases and J by 3 bases, 3 bases remained unmatched. CDR1 and CDR2 (germline): SGHAT, FQNNGV. DNA of the CDR3: TGTGCCAGCAGCTTTAGCGGGAGAAGCTACAATGAGCAGTTCTTC. Its protein product is CASSFSGRSYNEQFF.

The chain links TRBV19 to TRBJ2-3; the match to TRBD1 covers 10 bases. Germline V gives CDR1 LNHDA, CDR2 SQIVND (reference sequence). V dropped 7 bases and J dropped 4; count of bases not matched to a gene: 5. The CDR3 is made up of 14 amino acids. For the CDR3, the DNA is TGTGCCAGTACAGACAGGGGGCGCGCAGATACGCAGTATTTT. It yields the protein CASTDRGRADTQYF.

The chain employs TRBV6-4 and TRBJ2-3; D is ambiguous. The CDR3 length is 15 residues. The germline CDR1 and CDR2 sequences are MRHNA and SNTAGT. V lost 6 bases and J 2 bases, leaving 15 bases between the germline ends. The CDR3 region has the DNA TGTGCCAGCAGCCCGACCGGGCACTACACAGATACGCAGTATTTT. It codes for CASSPTGHYTDTQYF.

The chain couples TRBV4-1 to TRBJ2-7, with TRBD1 matching 10 bases. The CDR3 is made up of 14 amino acids. Looked up from germline, CDR1 is MGHRA and CDR2 is YSYEKL. The V and J ends lost 3 bases and 5 bases, in that order; junction bases with no gene match: 4. CDR3 sequence (DNA): TGCGCCAGCAGCCAGACAGGGGGCTTCGACGAGCAGTACTTC. It codes for CASSQTGGFDEQYF.

This sequence joins TRBV5-6 and TRBJ2-5; either TRBD1 or TRBD2 may supply D (5 bases each). CDR1 is SGHDT and CDR2 is YYEEEE in the germline V gene. The V end was cut by 0 bases, the J end by 0 bases, with 12 bases between. The CDR3 length is 16 residues. CDR3 region: CASSLVTGTHQETQYF. The CDR3 region has the DNA TGTGCCAGCAGCTTGGTCACCGGGACCCACCAAGAGACCCAGTACTTC.

The chain couples TRBV6-5 to TRBJ2-3; possibly TRBD1 for D (6 bases). The germline V gene encodes CDR1 MNHEY and CDR2 SVGAGI. The CDR3 has 13 residues. Trimming stripped 5 bases from V and 3 bases from J, with 9 bases between. The CDR3 protein is CASSLGQTDTQYF. CDR3 nucleotides: TGTGCCAGCAGTCTTGGACAGACAGATACGCAGTATTTT.